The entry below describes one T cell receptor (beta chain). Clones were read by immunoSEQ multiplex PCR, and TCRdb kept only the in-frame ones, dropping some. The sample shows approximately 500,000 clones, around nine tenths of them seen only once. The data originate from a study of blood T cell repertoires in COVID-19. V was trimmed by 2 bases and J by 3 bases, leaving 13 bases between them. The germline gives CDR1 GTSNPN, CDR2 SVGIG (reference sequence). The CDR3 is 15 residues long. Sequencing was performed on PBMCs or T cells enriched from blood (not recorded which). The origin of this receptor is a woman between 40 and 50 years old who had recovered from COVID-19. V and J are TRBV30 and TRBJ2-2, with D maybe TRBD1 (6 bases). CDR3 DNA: TGTGCCTGGAGTTCAGGACAGCAGTACACCGGGGAGCTGTTTTTT. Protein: CAWSSGQQYTGELFF.